Listed below are T cell receptor beta chains from one sample, sequenced in a study of T cells after yellow fever vaccination. MiXCR, applied by TCRdb to the 5' RACE reads, yields one record per CDR3 protein. The data show around 530,000 distinct CDR3 sequences, 17% seen once. The input for sequencing was PBMCs, taken about 5 days after the first yellow fever vaccination. These receptors were collected from a man younger than 30 who received the YFV17D yellow fever vaccine. Both conserved end residues are trimmed from each CDR3. Size values are once, few and many counts, or a class for expanded clones, and some rows have none.

j_call | clone_size | v_call | cdr3_aa
TRBJ2-1 | few | TRBV19 | ASRFESTSNEQF
TRBJ1-2 | many | TRBV5-1 | ASSLDNYGYT
TRBJ1-4 | few | TRBV7-9 | ASSLRMAEAEKLF
TRBJ2-3 | few | TRBV25-1 | ASSEHRGGTSGGTDTQY
TRBJ2-5 | . | TRBV18 | ASSPRWGSRETQY
TRBJ2-5 | many | TRBV4-2 | ASSQGGQETQY
TRBJ1-1 | few | TRBV5-5 | ASSPLRTEAF
TRBJ1-1 | . | TRBV9 | ASSSRARNTEAF
TRBJ2-1 | few | TRBV5-1 | ASRSWDRGRLFSWNEQF
TRBJ2-5 | few | TRBV19 | ATARTAQETQY
TRBJ1-4 | many | TRBV20-1 | SARTLIGSEKLF
TRBJ1-6 | . | TRBV6-6 | ASSYLSPLH
TRBJ1-1 | . | TRBV12-3/TRBV12-4 | ASTKGGMNTEAF
TRBJ2-7 | once | TRBV6-5 | ASSYSTALSSYEQY
TRBJ2-1 | . | TRBV6-1 | AANDRDRGGEQF
TRBJ2-2 | . | TRBV20-1 | SARDIFGPTGELF
TRBJ2-2 | . | TRBV4-3 | ASSMGLISGGTGELF
TRBJ2-2 | few | TRBV5-1 | ASTWDLRNTGELF
TRBJ2-2 | few | TRBV6-2/TRBV6-3 | ASSGRLTGELF
TRBJ2-5 | . | TRBV5-4 | ASSNGQNTQETQY